Each of the 9 T cell receptor beta chains below was sequenced from the same sample in a study of blood T cell repertoires in COVID-19. The assay was immunoSEQ multiplex PCR, and TCRdb's table has in-frame clones only and misses some. This sample carries nearly 35,000 clones, 78% of them seen once, and the ten largest clones take roughly 7.4%. Material: peripheral blood. The receptors were sampled from an older woman with acute or convalescent COVID-19.

The V and J genes are TRBV7-2 and TRBJ1-2, with TRBD1 identical over 8 bases. V trimming: 5 bases; J trimming: 4 bases; junction bases outside the gene matches: 6. CDR1 and CDR2 from the germline V gene are SGHTA and FQGNSA. CDR3 length equals 14 residues. CDR3 residues: CASSRTGTGYGYTF. The CDR3 DNA reads as TGTGCCAGCAGCCGGACCGGGACAGGCTATGGCTACACCTTC.

The chain uses TRBV4-1 and TRBJ1-1, with D hard to call. Germline V gene sequence: CDR1 MGHRA, CDR2 YSYEKL. The CDR3 is made up of 12 amino acids. V was shortened by 4 bases and J by 3 bases, with 6 bases between the two germline ends. CDR3 in DNA: TGCGCCAGCAGCCGAGGATACACTGAAGCTTTCTTT. As protein: CASSRGYTEAFF.

This clone was counted between two and nine times. This chain links TRBV7-3 with TRBJ2-3, with D possibly TRBD1 on 5 matching bases. The CDR3 is 14 amino acids. V lost 1 base to trimming and J lost 4 bases, with 9 bases between them. CDR1 SGHTA and CDR2 FQGTGA come from the germline V gene. CDR3 DNA sequence: TGTGCCAGCAGCTTAAAGGACACCGCAGATACGCAGTATTTT. Residues: CASSLKDTADTQYF.

The chain recombines TRBV2 with TRBJ1-1, with D perhaps matching TRBD1 (5 bases). Germline V gene data show CDR1 as SNHLY and CDR2 as FYNNEI. The CDR3 consists of 13 residues. V was cut by 7 bases and J by 4 bases, with 13 bases left in between. CDR3 sequence: CASNTAGGTEAFF. The DNA of the CDR3 is TGTGCCAGCAATACCGCCGGGGGCACTGAAGCTTTCTTT. The full variable domain, with the rest looked up from reference TRBV2 and TRBJ1-1, is EPEVTQTPSHQVTQMGQEVILRCVPISNHLYFYWYRQILGQKVEFLVSFYNNEISEKSEIFDDQFSVERPDGSNFTLKIRSTKLEDSAMYFCASNTAGGTEAFFGQGTRLTVV.

The chain recombines TRBV5-4 with TRBJ1-1; D not certain. CDR3 length: 13 amino acids. Germline V gene data show CDR1 as SGHNT and CDR2 as YYREEE (reference sequence). The V gene lost 0 bases and the J gene lost 1 base, with 4 bases spanning the gap. CDR3 amino acids: CASSLAGNTEAFF. In nucleotides, the CDR3 is TGTGCCAGCAGCTTGGCAGGGAACACTGAAGCTTTCTTT.

The chain's CDR3 is CASSSAGNLYEQYF. The CDR3 coding sequence is TGCGCCAGCAGCTCCGCCGGGAACCTCTACGAGCAGTACTTC. This rearrangement joins TRBV5-1 to TRBJ2-7, with D maybe TRBD2 (5 bases). This CDR3 contains 14 residues. Between the trimmed V and J ends, which lost 3 bases and 3 bases, there was a span of 13 bases. From germline, CDR1 is SGHRS and CDR2 YFSETQ.

The V call is TRBV5-1, the J call TRBJ1-3, with D perhaps matching TRBD1 (5 bases). The CDR3 has 15 residues. From germline, CDR1 is SGHRS and CDR2 YFSETQ. V was cut by 4 bases and J by 0 bases, with 11 bases left in between. The CDR3 nucleotides read TGCGCCAGCAGCGCCGACAGTTACTCTGGAAACACCATATATTTT. Translated: CASSADSYSGNTIYF.

The gene calls are TRBV7-6 and TRBJ2-7; TRBD1 matches 10 bases. The junction had 11 bases not matched to a gene; V was cut back by 3 bases and J by 6 bases. Per the germline V gene, CDR1 is SGHVS and CDR2 is FNYEAQ. The CDR3 consists of 16 residues. CDR3 sequence (DNA): TGTGCCAGCAGCTTGATGACAGGGGGCCAATGGAGCGAGCAGTACTTC. Its protein is CASSLMTGGQWSEQYF.

This sequence joins TRBV5-1 and TRBJ1-3, with 7 bases matching TRBD1. This CDR3 region has 14 residues. Germline V gives CDR1 SGHRS, CDR2 YFSETQ. Trimming removed 4 bases from V and 3 bases from J; junction bases left unmatched: 4. CDR3 in amino acids: CASSLTGVGNTIYF. CDR3 in DNA: TGCGCCAGCAGCCTTACAGGGGTTGGAAACACCATATATTTT.